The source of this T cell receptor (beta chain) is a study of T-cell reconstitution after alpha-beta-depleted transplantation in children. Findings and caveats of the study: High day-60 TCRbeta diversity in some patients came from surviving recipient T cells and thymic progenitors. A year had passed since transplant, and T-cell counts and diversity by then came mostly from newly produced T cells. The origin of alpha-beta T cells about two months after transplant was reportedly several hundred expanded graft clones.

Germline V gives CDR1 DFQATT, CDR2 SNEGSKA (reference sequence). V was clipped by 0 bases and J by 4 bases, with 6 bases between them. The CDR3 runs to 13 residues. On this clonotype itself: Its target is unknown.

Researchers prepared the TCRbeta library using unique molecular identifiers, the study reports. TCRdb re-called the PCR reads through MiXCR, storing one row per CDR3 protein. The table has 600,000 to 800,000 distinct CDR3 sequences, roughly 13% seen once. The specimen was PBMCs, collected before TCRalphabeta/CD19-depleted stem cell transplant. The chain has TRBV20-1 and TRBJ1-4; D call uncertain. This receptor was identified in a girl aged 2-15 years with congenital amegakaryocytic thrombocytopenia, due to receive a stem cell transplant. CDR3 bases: TGCAGTGCTAGAGACGGAAATAATGAAAAACTGTTTTTT. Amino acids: CSARDGNNEKLFF.